This TCR beta chain is drawn from a study of T-cell reconstitution after alpha-beta-depleted transplantation in children. Study conclusions and caveats: Fresh T-cell production supplied most of the T-cell counts and diversity seen one year after transplant. Two months or so post-transplant, alpha-beta T cells reportedly derived from several hundred expanded graft clones. Surviving recipient T cells and thymic progenitors accounted for the high day-60 TCRbeta diversity observed in some patients.

Notes on this clonotype: Its antigen remains unknown.

Preparation of the TCRbeta library used unique molecular identifiers. Using its own MiXCR run on the PCR reads, TCRdb lists one record per CDR3 protein. The profile covers 700,000 to 950,000 distinct CDR3 sequences, with about 16% appearing a single time and under 6% taken by the ten largest. Sequencing used PBMCs, mostly from graft donor cells, obtained 360 days after TCRalphabeta/CD19-depleted stem cell transplant. The source of this sequence is a male patient younger than 18 who had a stem cell transplant for acute lymphoblastic leukemia, so the T cells may come from the graft donor.

The CDR3 loop reads CASSLVSGSNNEQFF. CDR3 sequence (DNA): TGCGCCAGCAGCTTAGTAAGCGGCTCTAACAATGAGCAGTTCTTC. The chain uses TRBV5-1 and TRBJ2-1, with D perhaps matching TRBD2 (5 bases). The V gene's germline CDR1 is SGHRS and CDR2 YFSETQ. Trimming took 2 bases from V and 5 from J, leaving 14 bases between them. There are 15 residues in the CDR3.